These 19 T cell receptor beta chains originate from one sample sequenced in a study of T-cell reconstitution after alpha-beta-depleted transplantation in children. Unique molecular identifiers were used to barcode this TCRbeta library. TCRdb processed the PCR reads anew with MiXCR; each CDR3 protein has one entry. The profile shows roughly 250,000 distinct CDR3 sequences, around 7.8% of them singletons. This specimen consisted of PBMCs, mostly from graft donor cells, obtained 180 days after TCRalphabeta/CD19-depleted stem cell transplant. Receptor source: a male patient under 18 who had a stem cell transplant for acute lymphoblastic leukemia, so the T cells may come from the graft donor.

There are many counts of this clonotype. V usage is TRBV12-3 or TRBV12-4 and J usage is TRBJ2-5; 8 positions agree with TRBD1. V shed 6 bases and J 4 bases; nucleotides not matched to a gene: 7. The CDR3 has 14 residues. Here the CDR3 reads CASRLGQGTETQYF. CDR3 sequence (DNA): TGTGCCAGCAGACTTGGACAGGGAACAGAGACCCAGTACTTC.

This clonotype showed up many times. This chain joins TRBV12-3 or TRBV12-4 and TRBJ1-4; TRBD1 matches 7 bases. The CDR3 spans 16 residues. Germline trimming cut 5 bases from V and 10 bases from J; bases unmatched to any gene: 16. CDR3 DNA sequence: TGTGCCAGCAGTCTCGGACAGGCCATCCGTCCCGGAAAACTGTTTTTT. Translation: CASSLGQAIRPGKLFF.

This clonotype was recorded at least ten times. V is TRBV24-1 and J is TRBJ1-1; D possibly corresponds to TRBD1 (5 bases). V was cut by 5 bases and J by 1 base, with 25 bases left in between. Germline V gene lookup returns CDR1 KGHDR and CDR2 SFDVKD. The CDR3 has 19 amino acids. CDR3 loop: CATSVLQDSESPSNTEAFF. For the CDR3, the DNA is TGTGCCACCAGTGTCCTACAGGACTCTGAATCCCCTTCGAACACTGAAGCTTTCTTT.

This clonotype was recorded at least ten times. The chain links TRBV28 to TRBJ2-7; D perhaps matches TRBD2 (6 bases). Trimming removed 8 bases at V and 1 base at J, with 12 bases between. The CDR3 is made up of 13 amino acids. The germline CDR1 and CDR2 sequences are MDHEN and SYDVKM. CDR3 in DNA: TGTGCCAGCGTCCCGGCGGGGTCCTACGAGCAGTACTTC. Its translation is CASVPAGSYEQYF.

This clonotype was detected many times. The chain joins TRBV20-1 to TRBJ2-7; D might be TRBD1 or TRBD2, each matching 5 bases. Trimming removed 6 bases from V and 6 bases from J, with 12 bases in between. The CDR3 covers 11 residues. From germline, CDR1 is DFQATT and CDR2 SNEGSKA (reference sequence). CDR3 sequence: CSATGRSEQYF. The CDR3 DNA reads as TGCAGTGCCACGGGACGGTCCGAGCAGTACTTC.

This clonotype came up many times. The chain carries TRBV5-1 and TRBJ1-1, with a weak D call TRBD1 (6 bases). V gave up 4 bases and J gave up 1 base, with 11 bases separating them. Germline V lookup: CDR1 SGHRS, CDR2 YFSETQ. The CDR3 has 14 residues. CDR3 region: CASSRGQGNTEAFF. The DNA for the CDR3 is TGCGCCAGCAGCCGGGGACAAGGGAACACTGAAGCTTTCTTT.

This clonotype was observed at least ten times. CDR3 DNA sequence: TGTGCCAGCAGTTTAGCGCAGGGGAAGACCTACAATGAGCAGTTCTTC. Residues: CASSLAQGKTYNEQFF. V and J are TRBV12-3 or TRBV12-4 and TRBJ2-1, with D possibly matching TRBD1 (6 bases). V lost 0 bases and J lost 2, with 11 bases in between. The CDR3 runs to 16 residues.

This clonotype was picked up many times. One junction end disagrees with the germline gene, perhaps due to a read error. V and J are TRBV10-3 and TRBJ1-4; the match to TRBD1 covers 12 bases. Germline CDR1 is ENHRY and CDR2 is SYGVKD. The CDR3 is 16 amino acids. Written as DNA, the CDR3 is TGTGCCACCAGTCCGGGACAGGGGGCCACTAATGAAAAACTGTTTTTT. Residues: CATSPGQGATNEKLFF.

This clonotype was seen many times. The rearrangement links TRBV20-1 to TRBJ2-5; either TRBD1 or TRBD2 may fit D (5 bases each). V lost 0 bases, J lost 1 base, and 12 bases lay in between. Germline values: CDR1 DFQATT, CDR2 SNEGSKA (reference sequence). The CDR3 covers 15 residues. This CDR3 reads CSARDRQGVQETQYF. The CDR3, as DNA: TGCAGTGCTAGAGATCGGCAGGGAGTCCAAGAGACCCAGTACTTC.

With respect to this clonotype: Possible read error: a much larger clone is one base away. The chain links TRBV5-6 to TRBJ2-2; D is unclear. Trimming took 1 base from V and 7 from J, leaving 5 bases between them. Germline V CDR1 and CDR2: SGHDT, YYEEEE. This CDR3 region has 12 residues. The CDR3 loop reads CASSLRSGELFF. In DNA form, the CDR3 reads TGTGCCAGCAGCTTGCGGAGCGGGGAGCTGTTTTTT.

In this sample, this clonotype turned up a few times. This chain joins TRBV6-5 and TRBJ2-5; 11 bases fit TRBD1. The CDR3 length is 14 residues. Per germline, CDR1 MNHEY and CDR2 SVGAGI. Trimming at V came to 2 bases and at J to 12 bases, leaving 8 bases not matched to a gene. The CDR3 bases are TGTGCCAGCAGTTACGGGGACAGGGGGGTGATAGAGTACTTC. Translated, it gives CASSYGDRGVIEYF.

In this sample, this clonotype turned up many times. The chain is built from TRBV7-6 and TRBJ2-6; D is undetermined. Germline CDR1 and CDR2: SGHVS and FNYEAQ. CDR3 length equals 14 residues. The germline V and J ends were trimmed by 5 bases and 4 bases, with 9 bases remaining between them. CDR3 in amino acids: CASSPFRGANVLTF. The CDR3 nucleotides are TGTGCCAGCAGCCCGTTCCGGGGGGCCAACGTCCTGACTTTC.

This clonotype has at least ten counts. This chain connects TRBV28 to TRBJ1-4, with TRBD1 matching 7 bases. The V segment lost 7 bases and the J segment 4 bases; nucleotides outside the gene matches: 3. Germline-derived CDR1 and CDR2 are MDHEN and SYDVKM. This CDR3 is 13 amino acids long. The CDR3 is CASKDRFNEKLFF. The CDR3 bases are TGTGCCAGCAAGGACAGGTTTAATGAAAAACTGTTTTTT.

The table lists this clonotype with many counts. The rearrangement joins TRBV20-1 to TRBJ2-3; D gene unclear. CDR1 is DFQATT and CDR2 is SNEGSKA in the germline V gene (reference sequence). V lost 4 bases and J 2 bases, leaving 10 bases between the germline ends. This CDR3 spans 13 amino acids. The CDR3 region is CSAKLSVTDTQYF. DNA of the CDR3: TGCAGTGCTAAACTCTCGGTCACAGATACGCAGTATTTT.

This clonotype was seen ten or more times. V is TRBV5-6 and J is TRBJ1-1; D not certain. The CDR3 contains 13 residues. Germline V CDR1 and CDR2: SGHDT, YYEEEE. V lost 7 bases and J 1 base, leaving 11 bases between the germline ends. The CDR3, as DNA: TGTGCCAGCGGCCTCAGGACGAACACTGAAGCTTTCTTT. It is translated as CASGLRTNTEAFF.

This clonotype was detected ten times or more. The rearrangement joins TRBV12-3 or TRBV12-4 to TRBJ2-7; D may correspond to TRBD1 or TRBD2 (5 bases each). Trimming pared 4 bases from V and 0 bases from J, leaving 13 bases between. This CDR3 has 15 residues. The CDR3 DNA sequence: TGTGCCAGCAGTTCTGATACCGGGACCTCCTACGAGCAGTACTTC. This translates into CASSSDTGTSYEQYF.

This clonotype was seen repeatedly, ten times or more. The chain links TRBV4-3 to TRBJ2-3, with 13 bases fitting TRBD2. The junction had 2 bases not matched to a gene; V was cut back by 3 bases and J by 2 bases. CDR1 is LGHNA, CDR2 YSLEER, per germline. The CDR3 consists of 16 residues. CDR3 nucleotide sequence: TGCGCCAGCAGCCAGGGGACTAGCGGGGACACAGATACGCAGTATTTT. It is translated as CASSQGTSGDTDTQYF.

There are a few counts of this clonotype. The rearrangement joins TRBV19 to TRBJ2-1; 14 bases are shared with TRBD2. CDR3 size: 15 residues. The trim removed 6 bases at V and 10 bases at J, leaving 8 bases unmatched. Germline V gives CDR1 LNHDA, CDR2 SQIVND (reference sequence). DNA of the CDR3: TGTGCCAGTAGCCCGACTAGCGGGAGGGCCAGGGAGCAGTTCTTC. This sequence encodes CASSPTSGRAREQFF. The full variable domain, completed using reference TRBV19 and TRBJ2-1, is DGGITQSPKYLFRKEGQNVTLSCEQNLNHDAMYWYRQDPGQGLRLIYYSQIVNDFQKGDIAEGYSVSREKKESFPLTVTSAQKNPTAFYLCASSPTSGRAREQFFGPGTRLTVL.

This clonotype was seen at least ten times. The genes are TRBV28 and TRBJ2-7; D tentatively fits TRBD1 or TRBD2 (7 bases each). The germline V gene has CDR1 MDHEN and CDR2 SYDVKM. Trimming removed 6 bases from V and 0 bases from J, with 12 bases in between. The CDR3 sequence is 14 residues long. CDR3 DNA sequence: TGTGCCAGCAGAGGGGGCGGGAGCTCCTACGAGCAGTACTTC. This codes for CASRGGGSSYEQYF.